Below, 8 T cell receptor beta chains from the same sample are listed, as sequenced in a study of blood T cell repertoires in COVID-19. Method: immunoSEQ multiplex PCR; TCRdb's copy keeps in-frame clones and lacks some. Among approximately 240,000 clones listed, 84% were seen once. Material for sequencing was peripheral blood. The receptors were gathered from a woman aged 55 to 70 with acute or convalescent COVID-19.

As regards this clone: One junction end disagrees with the germline gene, perhaps due to a read error. The chain links TRBV6-1 to TRBJ2-7; TRBD2 aligns across 9 bases. CDR3 size: 14 residues. Germline CDR1 and CDR2: MNHNS and SASEGT. The CDR3 nucleotides are TGTGCCAGCAGTCAAGCGGGGGGATCCTACGAGCAGTACTTC. Its translation is CASSQAGGSYEQYF.

The chain couples TRBV4-2 to TRBJ1-6; unclear D gene. The CDR3 runs to 14 residues. The V and J ends lost 1 base and 8 bases respectively, with 9 bases between them. The germline V gene has CDR1 LGHNA and CDR2 YNFKEQ. CDR3 DNA: TGTGCCAGCAGCCAAGGACATGGTGATTCACCCCTCCACTTT. Translating it yields CASSQGHGDSPLHF.

This clone was seen a handful of times. The V and J genes are TRBV7-6 and TRBJ2-5, with TRBD2 identical over 9 bases. The CDR3 covers 16 residues. Germline CDR1 and CDR2: SGHVS and FNYEAQ. V shed 2 bases and J 4 bases; nucleotides not matched to a gene: 8. CDR3 nucleotides: TGTGCCAGCAGCTTATCAGGGCTAGCGGGGCGAGAGACCCAGTACTTC. Translating it yields CASSLSGLAGRETQYF.

V is TRBV28 and J is TRBJ1-2; D may be TRBD1 (6 bases). Deletions cut 2 bases from V and 3 bases from J, with 16 bases between. Germline-derived CDR1 and CDR2 are MDHEN and SYDVKM. The CDR3 is made up of 16 amino acids. Here the CDR3 DNA reads TGTGCCAGCAGTTTAGGTTCCTCGGACAGACACTATGGCTACACCTTC. It specifies CASSLGSSDRHYGYTF.

CDR3 sequence reads: CASSQTGGGNYEQYF. The DNA for the CDR3 is TGTGCCAGCAGTCAAACAGGGGGCGGGAACTACGAGCAGTACTTC. This sequence joins TRBV6-6 and TRBJ2-7, with TRBD1 identical over 9 bases. The CDR3 covers 15 residues. Germline CDR1 and CDR2: MNHNY and SVGAGI (reference sequence). V dropped 5 bases and J dropped 3; count of bases not matched to a gene: 8.

This chain connects TRBV20-1 to TRBJ2-7; the match to TRBD1 covers 10 bases. Trimming removed 3 bases from V and 3 bases from J; junction bases left unmatched: 5. This CDR3 spans 14 amino acids. Germline CDR1 is DFQATT and CDR2 is SNEGSKA (reference sequence). The CDR3 loop is CSASDRGLRYEQYF. The CDR3 DNA reads TGCAGTGCTAGTGACAGGGGGCTTCGCTACGAGCAGTACTTC.

The chain carries TRBV27 and TRBJ2-1; weak D call: TRBD2 (7 bases). The CDR3 covers 15 residues. V lost 2 bases to trimming and J lost 6 bases, with 14 bases between them. The germline V gene encodes CDR1 MNHEY and CDR2 SMNVEV (reference sequence). The CDR3: CASSLGGSRGNEQFF. CDR3 DNA sequence: TGTGCCAGCAGTTTAGGCGGGAGCAGGGGCAATGAGCAGTTCTTC.

The chain has TRBV7-2 and TRBJ2-3; TRBD2 aligns across 10 bases. V lost 3 bases, J lost 2 bases, and 8 bases stayed unmatched. This CDR3 has 17 residues. In germline, CDR1 is SGHTA, CDR2 FQGNSA. CDR3 in DNA: TGTGCCAGCAGCTTTCTTAGCGGGGGGTATTACACAGATACGCAGTATTTT. As protein: CASSFLSGGYYTDTQYF.